A selection of T cell receptor beta chains follows, all from one sample in a study of T-cell memory formation after mild COVID-19. TCRdb used MiXCR to reprocess the 5' RACE reads, holding one entry per CDR3 protein. The sample holds around 130,000 distinct CDR3 sequences; 15% to 20% are singletons and the top ten take 11% to 15%. Material: PBMCs or a T cell subset sorted from them (not recorded which). These receptor sequences come from an adult woman who had mild COVID-19 (a few samples of this study predate the infection). Cell type and time point are not known. CDR3s include the opening cysteine and the closing phenylalanine or tryptophan. A D gene is named only where the DNA matches it firmly. Clone size is stated in some rows and not others, as once, few, many or a class when expanded.

V	size	J	D	CDR3	DNA
TRBV7-2	few	TRBJ2-3	TRBD1	CASSRKNRGSADTQYF	TGTGCCAGCAGCCGAAAAAACAGGGGGAGCGCAGATACGCAGTATTTT
TRBV24-1	.	TRBJ1-5	.	CATSDRGPANQPQHF	TGTGCCACCAGTGACCGAGGACCTGCCAATCAGCCCCAGCATTTT
TRBV12-3/TRBV12-4	.	TRBJ1-5	TRBD1	CASTGTGNQPQHF	TGTGCCAGCACCGGGACAGGGAATCAGCCCCAGCATTTT
TRBV4-1	few	TRBJ2-5	.	CASGPPGLETQYF	TGCGCCAGCGGACCTCCGGGGTTAGAGACCCAGTACTTC
TRBV12-3/TRBV12-4	.	TRBJ2-4	TRBD1	CASRRQGNIAKNIQYF	TGTGCCAGCAGGCGACAGGGGAACATAGCCAAAAACATTCAGTACTTC
TRBV5-5	.	TRBJ1-5	.	CASSFLRSNQPQHF	TGTGCCAGCAGCTTCTTGAGGAGCAATCAGCCCCAGCATTTT
TRBV29-1	.	TRBJ2-3	.	CSVVVGLGTDTQYF	TGCAGCGTCGTAGTGGGACTCGGCACAGATACGCAGTATTTT
TRBV24-1	.	TRBJ1-5	.	CATSFGTGNQPQHF	TGTGCCACCAGTTTTGGGACCGGCAATCAGCCCCAGCATTTT
TRBV11-2	few	TRBJ1-1	.	CASSLVLGGKTEAFF	TGTGCCAGCAGCTTAGTGTTAGGGGGGAAAACTGAAGCTTTCTTT
TRBV9	.	TRBJ1-1	.	CASSVGRNTEAFF	TGTGCCAGCAGCGTAGGACGGAACACTGAAGCTTTCTTT
TRBV20-1	many	TRBJ2-5	.	CSWGIGTYQETQYF	TGCAGCTGGGGGATTGGGACGTACCAAGAGACCCAGTACTTC
TRBV12-3/TRBV12-4	many	TRBJ2-7	TRBD2	CASRTSGGLAYEQYF	TGTGCCAGCAGGACCAGCGGGGGCTTGGCCTACGAGCAGTACTTC
TRBV28	few	TRBJ2-1	TRBD1	CATGTGGHNEQFF	TGTGCCACCGGGACAGGGGGCCACAATGAGCAGTTCTTC
TRBV2	many	TRBJ2-7	.	CASRDGPSYEQYF	TGTGCCAGCAGGGACGGGCCCTCCTACGAGCAGTACTTC
TRBV10-3	few	TRBJ1-1	.	CAISRLTGTEAFF	TGTGCCATCAGTCGGCTCACGGGCACTGAAGCTTTCTTT
TRBV5-1	.	TRBJ1-2	.	CISGPGGTSYGYTF	TGCATCAGCGGTCCGGGAGGGACTTCCTATGGCTACACCTTC
TRBV9	.	TRBJ1-2	TRBD1	CASSGRDSAANYGYTF	TGTGCCAGCAGCGGCCGGGACAGTGCAGCTAACTATGGCTACACCTTC
TRBV9	.	TRBJ2-2	.	CASSPKTQTGELFF	TGTGCCAGCAGCCCCAAGACCCAAACCGGGGAGCTGTTTTTT
TRBV7-9	few	TRBJ2-1	.	CASSLAQIQGLYNEQFF	TGTGCCAGCAGCTTAGCCCAAATACAGGGCCTGTACAATGAGCAGTTCTTC
TRBV12-3/TRBV12-4	few	TRBJ2-4	.	CASSGDEGKNIQYF	TGTGCCAGCAGTGGGGACGAAGGCAAAAACATTCAGTACTTC
TRBV29-1	.	TRBJ1-4	.	CSVVGPGEKLFF	TGCAGCGTTGTTGGCCCGGGGGAAAAACTGTTTTTT
TRBV7-6	.	TRBJ2-3	.	CASSSRTIRTDTQYF	TGTGCCAGCAGCTCCAGGACTATCCGCACAGATACGCAGTATTTT